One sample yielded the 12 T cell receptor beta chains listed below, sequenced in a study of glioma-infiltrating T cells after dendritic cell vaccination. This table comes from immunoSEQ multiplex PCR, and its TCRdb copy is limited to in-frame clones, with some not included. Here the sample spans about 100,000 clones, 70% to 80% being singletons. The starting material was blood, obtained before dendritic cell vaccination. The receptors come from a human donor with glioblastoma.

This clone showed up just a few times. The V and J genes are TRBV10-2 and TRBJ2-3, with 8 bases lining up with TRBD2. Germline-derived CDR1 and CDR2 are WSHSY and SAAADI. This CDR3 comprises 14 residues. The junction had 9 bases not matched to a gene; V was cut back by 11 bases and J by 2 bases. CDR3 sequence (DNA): TGCGCCGTCCGGAGACTAGCGCTCACAGATACGCAGTATTTT. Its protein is CAVRRLALTDTQYF.

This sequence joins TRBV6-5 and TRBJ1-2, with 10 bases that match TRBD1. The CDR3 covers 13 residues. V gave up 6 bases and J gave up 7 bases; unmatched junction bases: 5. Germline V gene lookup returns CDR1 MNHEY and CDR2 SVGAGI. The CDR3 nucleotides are TGTGCCAGCAGAACGGACAGGGGGGCTGGCTACACCTTC. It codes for CASRTDRGAGYTF.

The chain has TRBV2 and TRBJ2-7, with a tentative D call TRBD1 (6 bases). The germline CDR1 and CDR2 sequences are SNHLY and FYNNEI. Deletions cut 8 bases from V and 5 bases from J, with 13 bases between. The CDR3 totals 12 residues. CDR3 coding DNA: TGTGCCAGCTTCTCGGGACATCACGAGCAGTACTTC. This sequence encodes CASFSGHHEQYF.

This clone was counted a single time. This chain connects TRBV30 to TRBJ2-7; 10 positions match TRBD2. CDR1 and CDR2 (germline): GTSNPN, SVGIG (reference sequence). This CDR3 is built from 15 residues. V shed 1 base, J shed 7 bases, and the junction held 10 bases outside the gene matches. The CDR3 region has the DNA TGTGCCTGGAGTGGCAAGGGACTAGCGTCCTTGGAGCAGTACTTC. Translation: CAWSGKGLASLEQYF. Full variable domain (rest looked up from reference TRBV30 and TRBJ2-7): SQTIHQWPATLVQPVGSPLSLECTVEGTSNPNLYWYRQAAGRGLQLLFYSVGIGQISSEVPQNLSASRPQDRQFILSSKKLLLSDSGFYLCAWSGKGLASLEQYFGPGTRLTVT.

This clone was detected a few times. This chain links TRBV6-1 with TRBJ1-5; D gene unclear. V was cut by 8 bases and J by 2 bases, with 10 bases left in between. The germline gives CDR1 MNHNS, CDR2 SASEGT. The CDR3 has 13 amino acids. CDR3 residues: CASGLIRNQPQHF. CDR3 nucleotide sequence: TGTGCCAGCGGGCTAATCCGCAATCAGCCCCAGCATTTT.

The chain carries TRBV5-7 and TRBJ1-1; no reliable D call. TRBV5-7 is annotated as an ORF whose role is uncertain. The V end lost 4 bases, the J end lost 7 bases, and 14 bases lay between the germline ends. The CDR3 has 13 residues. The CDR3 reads CASSPTILDEAFF. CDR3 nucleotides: TGTGCCAGCAGCCCGACAATCCTGGATGAAGCTTTCTTT.

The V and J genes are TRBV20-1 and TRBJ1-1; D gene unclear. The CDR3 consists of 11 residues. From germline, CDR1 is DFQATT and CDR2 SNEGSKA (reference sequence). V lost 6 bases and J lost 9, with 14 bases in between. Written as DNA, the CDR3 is TGCAGTGCCCCACTGGAGGGCAAAGCTTTCTTT. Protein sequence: CSAPLEGKAFF.

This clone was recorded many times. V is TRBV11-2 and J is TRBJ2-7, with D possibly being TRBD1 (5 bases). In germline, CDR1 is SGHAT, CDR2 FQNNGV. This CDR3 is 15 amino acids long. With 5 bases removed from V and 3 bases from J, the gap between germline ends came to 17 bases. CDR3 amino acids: CASSQFGAGHYEQYF. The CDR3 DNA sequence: TGTGCCAGCAGCCAATTTGGGGCAGGACACTACGAGCAGTACTTC. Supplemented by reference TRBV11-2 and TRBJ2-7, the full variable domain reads EAGVAQSPRYKIIEKRQSVAFWCNPISGHATLYWYQQILGQGPKLLIQFQNNGVVDDSQLPKDRFSAERLKGVDSTLKIQPAKLEDSAVYLCASSQFGAGHYEQYFGPGTRLTVT.

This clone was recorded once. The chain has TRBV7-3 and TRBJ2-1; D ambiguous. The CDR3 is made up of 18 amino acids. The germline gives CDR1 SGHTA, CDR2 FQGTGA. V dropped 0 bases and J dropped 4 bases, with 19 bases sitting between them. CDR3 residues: CASSLTPPTASTYNEQFF. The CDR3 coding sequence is TGTGCCAGCAGCTTAACTCCCCCTACAGCATCTACGTACAATGAGCAGTTCTTC. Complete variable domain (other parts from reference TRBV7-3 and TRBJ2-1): GAGVSQTPSNKVTEKGKYVELRCDPISGHTALYWYRQSLGQGPEFLIYFQGTGAADDSGLPNDRFFAVRPEGSVSTLKIQRTERGDSAVYLCASSLTPPTASTYNEQFFGPGTRLTVL.

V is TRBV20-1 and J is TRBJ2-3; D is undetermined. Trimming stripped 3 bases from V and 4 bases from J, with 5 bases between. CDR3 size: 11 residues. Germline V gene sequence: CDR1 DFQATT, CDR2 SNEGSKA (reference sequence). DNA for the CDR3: TGCAGTGCTAGCTCTGCAGATACGCAGTATTTT. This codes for CSASSADTQYF.

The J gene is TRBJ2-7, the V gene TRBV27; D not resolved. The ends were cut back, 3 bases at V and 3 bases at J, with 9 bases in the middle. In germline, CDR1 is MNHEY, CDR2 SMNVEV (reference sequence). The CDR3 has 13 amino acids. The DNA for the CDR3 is TGTGCCAGCAGTTTCATAGCCGGCTACGAGCAGTACTTC. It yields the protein CASSFIAGYEQYF.

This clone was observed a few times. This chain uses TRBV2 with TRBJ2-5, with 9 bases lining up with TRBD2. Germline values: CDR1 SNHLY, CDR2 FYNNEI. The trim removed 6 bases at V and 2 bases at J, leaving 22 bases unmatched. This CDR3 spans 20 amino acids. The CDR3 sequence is CASRPQHRTSAQAPQETQYF. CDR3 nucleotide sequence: TGTGCCAGCAGACCCCAACACCGGACTAGCGCCCAGGCTCCACAAGAGACCCAGTACTTC.